This note documents a single T cell receptor (beta chain) sequence. Its antigen remains unidentified. The sample originates from a study of blood T cells in healthy people across ages. Regarding the study as a whole: Across the age range, TCR beta diversity per million T cells fell in a roughly linear way. Any changes in expanded clonotypes were possibly confounded, as donor CMV status remained unknown. Researchers deemed the diversity estimates from one million T cells underestimates.

Each of the donors had around 10 milliliters of peripheral blood drawn into EDTA-treated Vacutainer tubes. V lost 0 bases and J lost 0, with 7 bases in between. CDR1 is SGDLS, CDR2 YYNGEE, per germline. CDR3 length equals 16 residues. Primed by a sample-barcoded 5' primer and a J-beta primer mix, a second PCR proceeded for roughly 6 to 12 cycles. TCRdb re-analysed the 5' RACE reads in MiXCR, keeping a single row per CDR3 protein. This sample has over a million distinct CDR3 sequences, with approximately 59% found just once. Sequenced input: blood. This chain links TRBV9 with TRBJ2-6, with D hard to call. The TCR was taken from a man between 18 and 35 years old in good health. The CDR3 region is CASSVAMGSGANVLTF. The CDR3 DNA reads TGTGCCAGCAGCGTAGCGATGGGCTCTGGGGCCAACGTCCTGACTTTC.